This TCR beta chain was observed in a study of T cell clones after liver transplantation. Study-level information: Three of eight recipients were HCV-positive; others had non-autoimmune, non-viral indications.

The CDR3 totals 16 residues. V lost 6 bases and J lost 0, with 16 bases in between. Germline-derived CDR1 and CDR2 are SGHRS and YFSETQ. Points from the study as a whole: Migration into the graft, not deletion, may explain lost graft donor-reactive T cells.

Profiling relied on immunoSEQ multiplex PCR, and the TCRdb table lists in-frame clones only, not all of them. This sample yields roughly 100,000 clones, of which about 81% are seen a single time; 0.99% belongs to the top ten. As regards this clone: The antigen remains undetermined.

V is TRBV5-1 and J is TRBJ2-1, with TRBD1 as a possible D gene (6 bases). The specimen was CD4+ T cells from blood, collected before liver transplant. The receptor was isolated from a human donor who received a liver transplant. The CDR3 DNA sequence: TGCGCCAGCACCGTCGGACAGATAAACTCCTACAATGAGCAGTTCTTC. This codes for CASTVGQINSYNEQFF.